A selection of T cell receptor beta chains follows, all from one sample in a study of lymphopenia after photon versus proton radiotherapy. Profiled with immunoSEQ multiplex PCR; TCRdb holds only in-frame clones, not every one. The sample includes around 70,000 clones, roughly 93% of them seen just once. This specimen was peripheral blood, taken from a patient treated with photon-based radiotherapy. These receptors originate from a woman aged 70-85 years with pancreatic cancer. The CDR3 runs from the conserved cysteine through the conserved F or W. D genes are given only for firm matches. A row's size may be missing; if present it is once, few, many or a size class.

cdr3_nt: TGTGCCAGCAGCCCGCAACTCAGGGGACGGGGCACTGAAGCTTTCTTT
cdr3_aa: CASSPQLRGRGTEAFF
d_call: .
clone_size: .
cdr3_length: 16
v_call: TRBV7-2
j_call: TRBJ1-1

cdr3_nt: TGTGCCAGCAGCTTGGGGGGAGGGGCGGCCCAAGAGACCCAGTACTTC
cdr3_aa: CASSLGGGAAQETQYF
d_call: TRBD2
clone_size: .
cdr3_length: 16
v_call: TRBV5-4
j_call: TRBJ2-5

cdr3_nt: TGTGCCAGCAGTTACGGACTAGCGGAAAACGAGCAGTACTTC
cdr3_aa: CASSYGLAENEQYF
d_call: TRBD2
clone_size: .
cdr3_length: 14
v_call: TRBV13
j_call: TRBJ2-7

cdr3_nt: TGTGCCACCAGCACTAAAGGGAGCACAGATACGCAGTATTTT
cdr3_aa: CATSTKGSTDTQYF
d_call: .
clone_size: .
cdr3_length: 14
v_call: TRBV15
j_call: TRBJ2-3

cdr3_nt: TGTGCCAGCAGTGAAGGTACAGGAGGGTGGGAGCAGTACTTC
cdr3_aa: CASSEGTGGWEQYF
d_call: .
clone_size: .
cdr3_length: 14
v_call: TRBV2
j_call: TRBJ2-7

cdr3_nt: TGTGCCAGCAGTTCTAGCGGGAGGGCCGATGAGCAGTTCTTC
cdr3_aa: CASSSSGRADEQFF
d_call: TRBD2
clone_size: .
cdr3_length: 14
v_call: TRBV2
j_call: TRBJ2-1

cdr3_nt: TGTGCCATCAGTGGACTAGCGGGAACCACCGAGCAGTACTTC
cdr3_aa: CAISGLAGTTEQYF
d_call: TRBD2
clone_size: once
cdr3_length: 14
v_call: TRBV10-3
j_call: TRBJ2-7

cdr3_nt: TGTGCCAGCAGCTTAGGTGGGGCAGGGACCAATGAGCAGTTCTTC
cdr3_aa: CASSLGGAGTNEQFF
d_call: .
clone_size: .
cdr3_length: 15
v_call: TRBV11-3
j_call: TRBJ2-1

cdr3_nt: TGTGCCAGCAGCTTAACCGACAGGGGGCAAGGCTACACCTTC
cdr3_aa: CASSLTDRGQGYTF
d_call: TRBD1
clone_size: few
cdr3_length: 14
v_call: TRBV5-4
j_call: TRBJ1-2

cdr3_nt: TGTGCCAGCAGCACAATTCTCACAGATACGCAGTATTTT
cdr3_aa: CASSTILTDTQYF
d_call: .
clone_size: .
cdr3_length: 13
v_call: TRBV28
j_call: TRBJ2-3

cdr3_nt: TGTGCCAGCAGCTTAGCGCATCTAATCGCGGGCACAGATACGCAGTATTTT
cdr3_aa: CASSLAHLIAGTDTQYF
d_call: .
clone_size: .
cdr3_length: 17
v_call: TRBV7-2
j_call: TRBJ2-3

cdr3_nt: TGTGCCAGTAGTATTGGGGGGAGTGAAAAACTGTTTTTT
cdr3_aa: CASSIGGSEKLFF
d_call: .
clone_size: .
cdr3_length: 13
v_call: TRBV19
j_call: TRBJ1-4

cdr3_nt: TGTGCCACCGCAGGGGGGCCCCAAGAGACCCAGTACTTC
cdr3_aa: CATAGGPQETQYF
d_call: .
clone_size: .
cdr3_length: 13
v_call: TRBV15
j_call: TRBJ2-5

cdr3_nt: TGTGCCAGCAGCGAATATAGCAATCAGCCCCAGCATTTT
cdr3_aa: CASSEYSNQPQHF
d_call: .
clone_size: .
cdr3_length: 13
v_call: TRBV5-5
j_call: TRBJ1-5

cdr3_nt: TGTGCCAGCAGCTTGTCGCGGTCTACTCGCTCTTCCGGGGAGCTGTTTTTT
cdr3_aa: CASSLSRSTRSSGELFF
d_call: .
clone_size: once
cdr3_length: 17
v_call: TRBV7-9
j_call: TRBJ2-2

cdr3_nt: TGTGCCAGCAGCTCAGGGCCGCAAGGGGGACACGAGCAGTACTTC
cdr3_aa: CASSSGPQGGHEQYF
d_call: .
clone_size: .
cdr3_length: 15
v_call: TRBV7-9
j_call: TRBJ2-7

cdr3_nt: TGTGCCAGCAAGGGCAGATCCTACGAGCAGTACTTC
cdr3_aa: CASKGRSYEQYF
d_call: .
clone_size: .
cdr3_length: 12
v_call: TRBV7-2
j_call: TRBJ2-7

cdr3_nt: TGTGCCAGCATCCCCCCCGACGGGGCCTCCTACGAGCAGTACTTC
cdr3_aa: CASIPPDGASYEQYF
d_call: .
clone_size: .
cdr3_length: 15
v_call: TRBV21-1
j_call: TRBJ2-7

cdr3_nt: TGTGCCAGCAGTGAAGACAGGGTGGCGGAGACCCAGTACTTC
cdr3_aa: CASSEDRVAETQYF
d_call: .
clone_size: once
cdr3_length: 14
v_call: TRBV2
j_call: TRBJ2-5

cdr3_nt: TGTGCCAGCAGCTTGGGGGTGAACACTGAAGCTTTCTTT
cdr3_aa: CASSLGVNTEAFF
d_call: .
clone_size: .
cdr3_length: 13
v_call: TRBV5-4
j_call: TRBJ1-1

cdr3_nt: TGTGCCAGCAGTTTTCAGGGTTATGAGCAGTTCTTC
cdr3_aa: CASSFQGYEQFF
d_call: .
clone_size: .
cdr3_length: 12
v_call: TRBV28
j_call: TRBJ2-1

cdr3_nt: TGTGCCAGCAGCCAATGGGCGGGGGCGACCTACGAGCAGTACTTC
cdr3_aa: CASSQWAGATYEQYF
d_call: .
clone_size: .
cdr3_length: 15
v_call: TRBV14
j_call: TRBJ2-7